These 29 T cell receptor beta chains share one sample of origin, sequenced in a study of control samples from healthy donors and cancer patients. The protocol was immunoSEQ multiplex PCR, while the TCRdb copy is restricted to in-frame clones and leaves out a portion. The repertoire holds tens of thousands of clones, with approximately 94% as singletons. Specimen: blood. The receptors stem from a woman in her late teens or twenties in good health.

J is TRBJ1-3 and V is TRBV28, with D unclear. The germline gives CDR1 MDHEN, CDR2 SYDVKM. The CDR3 has 14 amino acids. V lost 3 bases, J lost 0 bases, and 6 bases lay in between. The CDR3 loop reads CASSFDTSGNTIYF. The DNA for the CDR3 is TGTGCCAGCAGTTTTGACACCTCTGGAAACACCATATATTTT.

This clone was observed a handful of times. The gene calls are TRBV10-1 and TRBJ2-2, with 7 positions matching TRBD1. The germline V gene has CDR1 WNHNN and CDR2 SYGVQD (reference sequence). The V gene end was trimmed by 5 bases and the J gene end by 2 bases; junction bases not matched to a gene: 5. This CDR3 spans 15 amino acids. CDR3: CASSRRQGNTGELFF. The DNA for the CDR3 is TGCGCCAGCAGTAGGAGACAGGGAAACACCGGGGAGCTGTTTTTT.

This rearrangement joins TRBV12-3 or TRBV12-4 to TRBJ2-7, with D uncertain. The V and J ends lost 5 bases and 4 bases respectively, with 6 bases between them. The CDR3 extends over 11 amino acids. The CDR3 coding sequence is TGTGCCAGCAGTCCCAATTACGAGCAGTACTTC. It yields the protein CASSPNYEQYF.

The V and J genes are TRBV20-1 and TRBJ2-5, with 9 bases identical to TRBD2. The CDR3 sequence is 15 residues long. From germline, CDR1 is DFQATT and CDR2 SNEGSKA (reference sequence). With 3 bases clipped from V and 4 bases from J, the junction kept 9 bases outside the gene matches. CDR3 region: CSASSMLGLAETQYF. The CDR3 DNA is TGCAGTGCTAGTAGTATGTTGGGACTAGCAGAGACCCAGTACTTC.

This chain links TRBV6-2 or TRBV6-3 with TRBJ2-1, with TRBD2 as a possible D gene (7 bases). V was cut by 0 bases and J by 9 bases, with 15 bases left in between. CDR3 length: 15 residues. Germline V gene data show CDR1 as MNHEY and CDR2 as SVGEGT. The CDR3 protein is CASSYSSQGGGEQFF. In nucleotides, the CDR3 is TGTGCCAGCAGTTACTCGAGCCAGGGAGGGGGTGAGCAGTTCTTC.

This clone was recorded once. The chain combines TRBV5-8 with TRBJ1-6; D gene ambiguous. The germline gives CDR1 SGHTS, CDR2 YDEGEE. Trimming took off 1 base at V and 6 bases at J, with 8 bases between the two ends. This CDR3 has 14 amino acids. The CDR3 is CASSLSRGNSPLHF. The CDR3 region has the DNA TGTGCCAGCAGCTTGAGTCGGGGTAATTCACCCCTCCACTTT.

The CDR3 spells CSASWRSSYEQYF. Written as DNA, the CDR3 is TGCAGTGCTAGTTGGCGAAGCTCCTACGAGCAGTACTTC. The chain links TRBV20-1 to TRBJ2-7, with D unclear. Trimming left V 3 bases short and J 0 bases short, with 9 bases between. This CDR3 has 13 amino acids. Per germline, CDR1 DFQATT and CDR2 SNEGSKA (reference sequence).

The chain carries TRBV4-1 and TRBJ1-5; D is uncertain. This CDR3 is 13 amino acids long. Trimming removed 4 bases at V and 9 bases at J, with 13 bases between. CDR1 and CDR2 from the germline V gene are MGHRA and YSYEKL. CDR3 in DNA: TGCGCCAGCAGCCTAGTGGGCTCCGGGCCCCAGCATTTT. Its protein is CASSLVGSGPQHF.

This clone was detected only a few times. The V gene is TRBV6-4, the J gene TRBJ2-5; the D gene is possibly TRBD1 (8 bases). In germline, CDR1 is MRHNA, CDR2 SNTAGT. The CDR3 extends over 15 amino acids. With 4 bases removed from V and 2 bases from J, the gap between germline ends came to 14 bases. CDR3: CASSAGQGGQETQYF. In DNA form, the CDR3 reads TGTGCCAGCAGTGCCGGACAGGGAGGGCAAGAGACCCAGTACTTC.

This clone was seen only once. The chain joins TRBV7-2 to TRBJ2-5; a possible D gene is TRBD2 (6 bases). CDR1 is SGHTA, CDR2 FQGNSA, per germline. This CDR3 is 14 amino acids long. Trimming shortened V by 5 bases and J by 0 bases, and 10 bases separated the two germline ends. The CDR3 protein is CASSGRDYQETQYF. The CDR3 coding sequence is TGTGCCAGCAGCGGCCGGGACTACCAAGAGACCCAGTACTTC.

The table lists this clone with a count of one. This chain uses TRBV4-1 with TRBJ1-1; D possibly corresponds to TRBD1 (5 bases). CDR1 and CDR2 (germline): MGHRA, YSYEKL. There are 14 residues in the CDR3. The germline V and J ends were trimmed by 0 bases and 8 bases, with 13 bases remaining between them. The CDR3 nucleotides are TGCGCCAGCAGCCAAGAGGGGCCAGGCAGAGAAGCTTTCTTT. Amino acid sequence: CASSQEGPGREAFF.

The gene calls are TRBV20-1 and TRBJ1-4; D is unclear. The CDR3 contains 11 residues. Germline-derived CDR1 and CDR2 are DFQATT and SNEGSKA (reference sequence). The V and J ends lost 8 bases and 4 bases respectively, with 8 bases between them. The CDR3 reads CSTEFNEKLFF. CDR3 nucleotides: TGCAGTACAGAGTTTAATGAAAAACTGTTTTTT.

The chain joins TRBV3-1 (or the pseudogene TRBV3-2) to TRBJ1-2; tentative D call: TRBD1 (5 bases). Germline loops: CDR1 LGHDT, CDR2 YNNKEL (reference sequence). V was trimmed by 4 bases and J by 4 bases, leaving 16 bases between them. The CDR3 has 15 residues. The CDR3 nucleotides read TGTGCCAGCAGCCCAACGCGGGACGTCGGCTATGGCTACACCTTC. It codes for CASSPTRDVGYGYTF.

The J gene is TRBJ1-2, the V gene TRBV4-1, with D possibly TRBD1 on 5 matching bases. V lost 0 bases and J 5 bases, leaving 13 bases between the germline ends. The CDR3 runs 15 residues. CDR1 and CDR2 (germline): MGHRA, YSYEKL. The CDR3 region has the DNA TGCGCCAGCAGCCAAGAAGGGGCGGGGGTTTATGGCTACACCTTC. Protein product: CASSQEGAGVYGYTF.

J is TRBJ2-3 and V is TRBV24-1; TRBD2 matches 8 bases. Germline CDR1 is KGHDR and CDR2 is SFDVKD. V was pared by 3 bases and J by 5 bases, with 9 bases of the junction left unmatched. The CDR3 runs 16 residues. The CDR3 DNA reads as TGTGCCACCAGTGATGAAAAGCGGGAGCTAGTAGATACGCAGTATTTT. This translates into CATSDEKRELVDTQYF.

V and J are TRBV5-4 and TRBJ2-1; TRBD2 agrees at 7 bases. CDR3 size: 15 residues. J lost 3 bases, V lost 0 bases, and 3 bases had no gene match. CDR1 and CDR2 from the germline V gene are SGHNT and YYREEE (reference sequence). The CDR3 reads CASSLGASGYNEQFF. The CDR3 nucleotides are TGTGCCAGCAGCTTGGGAGCTAGCGGCTACAATGAGCAGTTCTTC.

V gene TRBV21-1 combines with J gene TRBJ2-7; TRBD2 is taken as the D call from the table, unchecked against the DNA. TRBV21-1 is a documented pseudogene. The CDR3 contains 17 residues. Written as DNA, the CDR3 is TGTGCCAGCAGCAAAGAAGCGCGGAGGGCCTTTCCCTACGAGCAGTACTTC. Residues: CASSKEARRAFPYEQYF.

V is TRBV25-1 and J is TRBJ2-2; possible D gene TRBD2, 5 bases. Germline CDR1 reads MGHDK; CDR2 reads SYGVNS. There are 15 residues in the CDR3. V was shortened by 9 bases and J by 5 bases, with 19 bases between the two germline ends. CDR3 sequence reads: CASSGSAGQTGELFF. The CDR3 DNA reads TGTGCCAGTTCTGGGAGTGCCGGGCAGACCGGGGAGCTGTTTTTT.

The chain carries TRBV29-1 and TRBJ1-2, with 9 bases aligning to TRBD1. Germline V lookup: CDR1 SQVTM, CDR2 ANQGSEA. J gave up 8 bases and V 6 bases, and 1 base lay outside the gene matches. There are 10 residues in the CDR3. The CDR3 region has the DNA TGCAGCGTAACAGGGGGCGGCTACACCTTC. This translates into CSVTGGGYTF.

This chain uses TRBV20-1 with TRBJ1-1; perhaps TRBD1 as D (5 bases). V was pared by 3 bases and J by 3 bases, with 11 bases between. The CDR3 runs to 13 residues. Germline CDR1 reads DFQATT; CDR2 reads SNEGSKA (reference sequence). The CDR3 DNA reads TGCAGTGCTAGTACAGGCCTCTACACTGAAGCTTTCTTT. Its protein product is CSASTGLYTEAFF.

This chain joins TRBV14 and TRBJ1-4, with D uncertain. The CDR3 consists of 12 residues. Trimming left V 4 bases short and J 6 bases short, with 6 bases between. The germline gives CDR1 SGHDN, CDR2 FVKESK. In DNA, the CDR3 is TGTGCCAGCAGCCGACCTCATGAAAAACTGTTTTTT. It is translated as CASSRPHEKLFF. The full variable domain, in which reference TRBV14 and TRBJ1-4 provide the parts outside the CDR3, is EAGVTQFPSHSVIEKGQTVTLRCDPISGHDNLYWYRRVMGKEIKFLLHFVKESKQDESGMPNNRFLAERTGGTYSTLKVQPAELEDSGVYFCASSRPHEKLFFGSGTQLSVL.

This chain joins TRBV24-1 and TRBJ1-3; D gene unclear. CDR1 KGHDR and CDR2 SFDVKD come from the germline V gene. The CDR3 runs to 17 residues. Trimming took off 4 bases at V and 0 bases at J, with 15 bases between the two ends. In nucleotides, the CDR3 is TGTGCCACCAGTGAAAACCCAGGACGGACCTCTGGAAACACCATATATTTT. This encodes CATSENPGRTSGNTIYF.

This clone has a handful of counts. CDR3 DNA: TGTGCCAGCAGCTTAAATAGCAATCAGCCCCAGCATTTT. Residues: CASSLNSNQPQHF. The gene calls are TRBV7-3 and TRBJ1-5; D is unresolved. Germline V gene sequence: CDR1 SGHTA, CDR2 FQGTGA. The CDR3 is 13 amino acids. The germline V and J ends were trimmed by 1 base and 0 bases, with 1 base remaining between them.

This chain uses TRBV5-1 with TRBJ2-1; D may be TRBD1 or TRBD2 (8 bases each). The germline V gene has CDR1 SGHRS and CDR2 YFSETQ. The CDR3 length is 15 residues. Trimming cost V 3 bases and J 6 bases, with 16 bases left between them. The CDR3 reads CASSSRQGTSNEQFF. The CDR3 DNA sequence: TGCGCCAGCAGCTCCAGACAGGGGACTAGCAATGAGCAGTTCTTC.

This chain connects TRBV19 to TRBJ2-5; TRBD2 matches 12 bases. With V trimmed by 9 bases and J by 7 bases, 9 bases remained unmatched. The germline CDR1 and CDR2 sequences are LNHDA and SQIVND (reference sequence). The CDR3 length is 14 residues. The CDR3 bases are TGTGCCAGCGAAAGACTAGCGGGAGAGGGGACCCAGTACTTC. Translating gives CASERLAGEGTQYF.

The chain combines TRBV7-8 with TRBJ2-7, with 7 bases that match TRBD1. The CDR3 is made up of 16 amino acids. The J segment lost 4 bases and the V segment lost 1 base, leaving 10 bases of the junction unmatched. The germline V gene encodes CDR1 SGHVS and CDR2 FQNEAQ. The CDR3 bases are TGTGCCAGCAGCTTAGTTTTGGAAGGGGGCATTTACGAGCAGTACTTC. It is translated as CASSLVLEGGIYEQYF.

This sequence joins TRBV28 and TRBJ2-3; 7 nucleotides agree with TRBD2. The CDR3 runs 15 residues. After removal of 3 bases from V and 5 bases from J, the junction contained 8 bases not matched to a gene. CDR1 is MDHEN, CDR2 SYDVKM, per germline. The CDR3 spells CASSFSGLVQDTQYF. CDR3 coding DNA: TGTGCCAGCAGTTTCTCCGGACTAGTCCAAGATACGCAGTATTTT.

The chain joins TRBV29-1 to TRBJ1-4, with D possibly matching TRBD1 (6 bases). The CDR3 has 13 residues. Trimming shortened V by 7 bases and J by 5 bases, and 14 bases separated the two germline ends. Per germline, CDR1 SQVTM and CDR2 ANQGSEA. The CDR3 nucleotides are TGCAGCGCGTTCCAGGGGTCAAATGAAAAACTGTTTTTT. Translated, it gives CSAFQGSNEKLFF.

This chain joins TRBV24-1 and TRBJ2-3; no clear D gene. In germline, CDR1 is KGHDR, CDR2 SFDVKD. The length of the CDR3 is 13 residues. The ends were cut back, 3 bases at V and 6 bases at J, with 9 bases in the middle. The CDR3 region is CATSDPGADTQYF. CDR3 DNA: TGTGCCACCAGTGATCCGGGTGCGGATACGCAGTATTTT.